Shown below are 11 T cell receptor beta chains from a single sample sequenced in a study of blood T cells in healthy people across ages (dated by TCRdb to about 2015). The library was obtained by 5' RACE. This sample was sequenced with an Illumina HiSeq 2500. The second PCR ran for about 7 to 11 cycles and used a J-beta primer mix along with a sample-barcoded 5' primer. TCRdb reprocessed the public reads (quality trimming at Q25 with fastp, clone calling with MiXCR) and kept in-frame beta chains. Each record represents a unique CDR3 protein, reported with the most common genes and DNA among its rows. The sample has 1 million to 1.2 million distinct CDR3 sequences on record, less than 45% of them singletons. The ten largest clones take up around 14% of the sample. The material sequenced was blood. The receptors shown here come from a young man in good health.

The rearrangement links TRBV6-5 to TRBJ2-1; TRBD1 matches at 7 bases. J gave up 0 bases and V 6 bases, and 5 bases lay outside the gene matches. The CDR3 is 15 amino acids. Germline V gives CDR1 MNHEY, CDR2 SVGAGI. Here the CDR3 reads CASRTGHYSYNEQFF. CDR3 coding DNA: TGTGCCAGCAGGACAGGGCATTACTCCTACAATGAGCAGTTCTTC.

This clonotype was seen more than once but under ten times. CDR3 coding DNA: TGTGCCAGCTCATCGGTAAAACCGGGACATGTGTATGGCTACACCTTC. Amino acids: CASSSVKPGHVYGYTF. The rearrangement links TRBV18 to TRBJ1-2; TRBD1 is a possible D gene (6 bases). CDR1 and CDR2 from the germline V gene are KGHSH and LQKENI. V was cut by 5 bases and J by 5 bases, with 21 bases left in between. CDR3 size: 16 residues.

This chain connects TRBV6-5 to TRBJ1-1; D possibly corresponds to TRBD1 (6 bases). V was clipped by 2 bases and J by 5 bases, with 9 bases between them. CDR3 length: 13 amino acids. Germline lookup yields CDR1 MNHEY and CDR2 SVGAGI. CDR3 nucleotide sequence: TGTGCCAGCAGTTACCCAGGACAGACTGAAGCTTTCTTT. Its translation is CASSYPGQTEAFF.

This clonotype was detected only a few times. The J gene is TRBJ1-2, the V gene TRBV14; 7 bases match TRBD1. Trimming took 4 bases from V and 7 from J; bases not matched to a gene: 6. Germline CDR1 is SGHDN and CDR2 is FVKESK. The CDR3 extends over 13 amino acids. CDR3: CASSPGGLFGYTF. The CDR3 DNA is TGTGCCAGCAGCCCAGGGGGGTTGTTTGGCTACACCTTC.

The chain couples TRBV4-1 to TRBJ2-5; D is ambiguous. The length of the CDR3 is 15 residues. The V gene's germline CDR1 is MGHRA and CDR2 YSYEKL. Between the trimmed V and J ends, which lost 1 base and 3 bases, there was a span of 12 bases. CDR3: CASSQGFAGKETQYF. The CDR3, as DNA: TGCGCCAGCAGCCAAGGTTTTGCAGGAAAAGAGACCCAGTACTTC.

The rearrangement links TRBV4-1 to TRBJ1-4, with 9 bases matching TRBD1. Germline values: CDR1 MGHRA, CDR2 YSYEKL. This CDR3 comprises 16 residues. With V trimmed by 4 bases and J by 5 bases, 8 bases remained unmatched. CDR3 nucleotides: TGCGCCAGCAGCCTCCCGGGACAGGGCGACAATGAAAAACTGTTTTTT. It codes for CASSLPGQGDNEKLFF.

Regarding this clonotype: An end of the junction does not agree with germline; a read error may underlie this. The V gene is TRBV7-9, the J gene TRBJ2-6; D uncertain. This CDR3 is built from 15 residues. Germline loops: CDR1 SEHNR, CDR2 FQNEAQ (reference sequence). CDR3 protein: CTSSLVGTGANVLTF. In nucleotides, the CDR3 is TGTACCAGCAGCTTAGTAGGGACTGGGGCCAACGTCCTGACTTTC. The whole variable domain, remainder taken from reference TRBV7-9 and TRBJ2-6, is DTGVSQNPRHKITKRGQNVTFRCDPISEHNRLYWYRQTLGQGPEFLTYFQNEAQLEKSRLLSDRFSAERPKGSFSTLEIQRTEQGDSAMYLCTSSLVGTGANVLTFGAGSRLTVL.

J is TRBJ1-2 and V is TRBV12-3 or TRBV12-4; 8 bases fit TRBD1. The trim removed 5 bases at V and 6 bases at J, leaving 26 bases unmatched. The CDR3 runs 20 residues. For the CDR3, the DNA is TGTGCCAGCAGTCTTCTAAAGGACCGGACAGGGTATTTTTGGCGGGATGGCTACACCTTC. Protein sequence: CASSLLKDRTGYFWRDGYTF.

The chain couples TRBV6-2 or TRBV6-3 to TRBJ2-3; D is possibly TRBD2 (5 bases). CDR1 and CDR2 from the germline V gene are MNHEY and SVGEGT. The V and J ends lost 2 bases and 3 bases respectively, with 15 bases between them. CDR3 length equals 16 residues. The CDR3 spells CASSYRSRVGTDTQYF. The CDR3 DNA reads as TGTGCCAGCAGTTACCGTTCGCGGGTAGGGACAGATACGCAGTATTTT.

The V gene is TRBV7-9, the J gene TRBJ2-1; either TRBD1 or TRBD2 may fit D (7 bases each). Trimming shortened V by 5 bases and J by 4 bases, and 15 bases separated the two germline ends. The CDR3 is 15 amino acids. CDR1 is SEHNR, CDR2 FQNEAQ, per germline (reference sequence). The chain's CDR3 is CASSPSGTAYNEQFF. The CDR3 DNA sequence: TGTGCCAGCAGCCCAAGCGGGACAGCTTACAATGAGCAGTTCTTC.

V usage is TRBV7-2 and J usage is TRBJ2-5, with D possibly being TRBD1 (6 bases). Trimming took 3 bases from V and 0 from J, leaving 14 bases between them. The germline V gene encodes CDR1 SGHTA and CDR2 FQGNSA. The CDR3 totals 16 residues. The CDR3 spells CASSLELRGNQETQYF. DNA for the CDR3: TGTGCCAGCAGCTTGGAACTCAGGGGAAACCAAGAGACCCAGTACTTC. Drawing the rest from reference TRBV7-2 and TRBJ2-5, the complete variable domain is GAGVSQSPSNKVTEKGKDVELRCDPISGHTALYWYRQSLGQGLEFLIYFQGNSAPDKSGLPSDRFSAERTGGSVSTLTIQRTQQEDSAVYLCASSLELRGNQETQYFGPGTRLLVL.